The rows below give T cell receptor beta chains drawn from one sample of a study of cytomegalovirus exposure and HLA in healthy donors. Only in-frame clones appear in the TCRdb table, and some are missing; sequencing was by immunoSEQ multiplex PCR. Here the sample spans 150,000 to 200,000 clones, 85% being singletons. Sequences were obtained from PBMCs. The source is a man younger than 45 in good health and CMV-seropositive. Both conserved end residues are part of each CDR3. The D gene is left open where the match is weak. The size field is filled for only some rows; it gives once, few, many or a size class.

v_call	d_call	j_call	clone_size	cdr3_aa	cdr3_nt
TRBV7-2	TRBD1	TRBJ2-7	NA	CASSHRQGGASYEQYF	TGTGCCAGCAGCCACCGACAGGGGGGGGCCTCCTACGAGCAGTACTTC
TRBV11-2	TRBD1	TRBJ1-2	NA	CASSSTGRIDYTF	TGTGCCAGCAGCTCGACAGGGCGGATAGACTACACCTTC
TRBV7-2	TRBD2	TRBJ2-1	NA	CASSWSGGSYNEQFF	TGTGCCAGCAGCTGGTCGGGGGGCTCCTACAATGAGCAGTTCTTC
TRBV7-2	NA	TRBJ2-6	NA	CASSPGFSGANVLTF	TGTGCCAGCAGCCCGGGGTTCTCTGGGGCCAACGTCCTGACTTTC
TRBV4-3	TRBD1	TRBJ1-1	NA	CASSQADRGLNTEAFF	TGCGCCAGCAGCCAAGCAGACAGGGGACTGAACACTGAAGCTTTCTTT
TRBV5-6	TRBD1	TRBJ2-7	NA	CASSSGDRVEQYF	TGTGCCAGCAGCTCCGGAGACAGGGTCGAGCAGTACTTC
TRBV14	NA	TRBJ2-2	NA	CASSQGGGELFF	TGTGCCAGCAGCCAAGGAGGAGGGGAGCTGTTTTTT
TRBV11-2	NA	TRBJ2-5	NA	CASSLGAGVETQYF	TGTGCCAGCAGCTTAGGGGCCGGGGTTGAGACCCAGTACTTC
TRBV5-1	TRBD1	TRBJ1-4	NA	CASSPDRMGATNEKLFF	TGCGCCAGCAGCCCGGACAGGATGGGGGCAACTAATGAAAAACTGTTTTTT
TRBV7-9	TRBD2	TRBJ2-2	once	CASSFPSGGANTGELFF	TGTGCCAGCAGCTTCCCAAGCGGGGGGGCGAACACCGGGGAGCTGTTTTTT
TRBV5-1	NA	TRBJ2-1	NA	CASTGWNNEQFF	TGCGCCAGCACCGGGTGGAACAATGAGCAGTTCTTC
TRBV2	TRBD2	TRBJ2-5	NA	CASRSLGGGQETQYF	TGTGCCAGCAGATCTCTCGGGGGGGGGCAAGAGACCCAGTACTTC
TRBV5-4	NA	TRBJ2-5	NA	CASSLPSGYEETQYF	TGTGCCAGCAGCCTCCCAAGCGGCTACGAAGAGACCCAGTACTTC
TRBV2	TRBD2	TRBJ2-3	NA	CASASGGADTQYF	TGTGCCAGCGCTAGCGGGGGGGCCGATACGCAGTATTTT
TRBV7-3	TRBD2	TRBJ2-2	once	CASSLARTSGGTGELFF	TGTGCCAGCAGCTTAGCCCGGACTAGCGGGGGCACCGGGGAGCTGTTTTTT
TRBV10-3	TRBD1	TRBJ1-1	NA	CAISDEGRGLTEAFF	TGTGCCATCAGTGACGAGGGCAGGGGGCTGACTGAAGCTTTCTTT
TRBV7-8	NA	TRBJ2-3	NA	CASSFSADTQYF	TGTGCCAGCAGCTTCTCCGCAGATACGCAGTATTTT
TRBV6-4	TRBD1	TRBJ1-2	NA	CASSATGGGYTF	TGTGCCAGCAGTGCGACAGGGGGCGGCTACACCTTC
TRBV6-5	NA	TRBJ1-5	NA	CASSYSAVSNQPQHF	TGTGCCAGCAGTTACAGCGCGGTTAGCAATCAGCCCCAGCATTTT
TRBV30	NA	TRBJ2-5	NA	CAWSAREETQYF	TGTGCCTGGAGTGCCAGGGAAGAGACCCAGTACTTC
TRBV27	NA	TRBJ2-7	few	CASSSTGRNEQYF	TGTGCCAGCAGTTCGACAGGTAGGAACGAGCAGTACTTC
TRBV9	NA	TRBJ2-3	NA	CASSVLTEADTQYF	TGTGCCAGCAGCGTATTGACGGAGGCAGATACGCAGTATTTT
TRBV27	NA	TRBJ1-2	once	CASSLEAGGGYTF	TGTGCCAGCAGTTTAGAGGCAGGAGGCGGCTACACCTTC
TRBV5-1	TRBD2	TRBJ2-1	NA	CASSLTAGGLEQFF	TGCGCCAGCAGCTTGACAGCGGGGGGGCTTGAGCAGTTCTTC
TRBV28	NA	TRBJ1-2	NA	CASSWGVVAYGYTF	TGTGCCAGCAGTTGGGGGGTCGTCGCCTATGGCTACACCTTC
TRBV5-1	TRBD2	TRBJ2-5	NA	CASSLPSGGIETQYF	TGCGCCAGCAGCTTGCCGAGCGGGGGGATAGAGACCCAGTACTTC
TRBV4-2	TRBD2	TRBJ2-7	NA	CASSQDKTSGGSISYEQYF	TGTGCCAGCAGCCAAGATAAGACTAGCGGGGGCTCCATCTCCTACGAGCAGTACTTC
TRBV19	NA	TRBJ2-7	few	CASSIWGPADYEQYF	TGTGCCAGTAGTATATGGGGCCCGGCGGACTACGAGCAGTACTTC
TRBV4-3	TRBD1	TRBJ1-1	NA	CASSQGTGKIMEAFF	TGCGCCAGCAGCCAAGGGACAGGGAAAATTATGGAAGCTTTCTTT
TRBV18	TRBD1	TRBJ2-7	NA	CASSQTGAISYEQYF	TGTGCCAGCTCACAAACAGGGGCGATCTCCTACGAGCAGTACTTC
TRBV19	TRBD1	TRBJ2-3	NA	CASSAWTGAADTQYF	TGTGCCAGTAGTGCCTGGACAGGAGCGGCAGATACGCAGTATTTT
TRBV13	TRBD1	TRBJ1-1	NA	CASSSSTGGITEAFF	TGTGCCAGCAGCTCATCGACAGGGGGCATCACTGAAGCTTTCTTT
TRBV18	TRBD2	TRBJ2-5	NA	CASSRARGGAETQYF	TGTGCCAGCTCACGTGCACGCGGGGGGGCGGAGACCCAGTACTTC
TRBV9	NA	TRBJ1-4	NA	CASSVGGDLNEKLFF	TGTGCCAGCAGCGTAGGGGGGGACCTCAATGAAAAACTGTTTTTT
TRBV7-8	NA	TRBJ1-5	NA	CASSLARSNQPQHF	TGTGCCAGCAGCTTGGCCCGTAGCAATCAGCCCCAGCATTTT
TRBV6-5	TRBD2	TRBJ2-7	few	CASTSGGEQYF	TGTGCCAGCACATCGGGAGGAGAGCAGTACTTC
TRBV7-2	TRBD1	TRBJ2-5	NA	CASSLEQGAKTQYF	TGTGCCAGCAGCTTAGAACAGGGGGCAAAGACCCAGTACTTC
TRBV5-1	NA	TRBJ2-3	once	CASSLALQGNTDTQYF	TGCGCCAGCAGCTTGGCCCTGCAGGGCAACACAGATACGCAGTATTTT
TRBV6-4	NA	TRBJ1-5	NA	CASAGEEDQPQHF	TGTGCCAGCGCAGGAGAGGAGGATCAGCCCCAGCATTTT
TRBV7-8	NA	TRBJ1-5	NA	CASSAPGLDQHF	TGTGCCAGCAGCGCCCCAGGTTTAGATCAGCATTTT
TRBV19	TRBD2	TRBJ2-1	NA	CASSMTSGGAINEQFF	TGTGCCAGTAGTATGACTAGCGGGGGGGCCATCAATGAGCAGTTCTTC
TRBV28	TRBD1	TRBJ1-2	NA	CASSPPGQGILFYGYTF	TGTGCCAGCAGTCCCCCGGGACAGGGGATTCTATTCTATGGCTACACCTTC
TRBV7-2	NA	TRBJ2-3	NA	CASSLGGGGRGDTQYF	TGTGCCAGCAGCTTAGGTGGGGGGGGCCGTGGAGATACGCAGTATTTT
TRBV6-4	TRBD2	TRBJ2-7	NA	CASSELAGSSYEQYF	TGTGCCAGCAGTGAACTAGCGGGCAGCTCCTACGAGCAGTACTTC
TRBV9	NA	TRBJ2-7	few	CASSVTGSHARYEQYF	TGTGCCAGCAGCGTTACAGGGTCCCACGCACGATACGAGCAGTACTTC
TRBV19	NA	TRBJ2-3	few	CASRASDYTDTQYF	TGTGCCAGTAGGGCTAGCGACTACACAGATACGCAGTATTTT